This T cell receptor beta chain was sequenced in a study of T cell responses to AZD1222 COVID-19 vaccine. The CDR3 has 14 residues. V lost 3 bases and J 6 bases, leaving 12 bases between the germline ends. CDR1 and CDR2 from the germline V gene are SGHTA and FQGNSA. Data came from immunoSEQ multiplex PCR; TCRdb stores just in-frame clones and leaves some out. This table holds 120,000 or so clones, 80% to 90% found once. This rearrangement joins TRBV7-2 to TRBJ1-5; D is undetermined. This specimen consisted of peripheral blood, obtained 28 days after the second AZD1222 dose. This receptor was obtained from an adult who received the AZD1222 COVID-19 vaccine. CDR3 amino acids: CASSLRGAGQPQHF. Here the CDR3 DNA reads TGTGCCAGCAGCTTGCGGGGTGCGGGTCAGCCCCAGCATTTT.